The clone carrying this TCR beta chain has only one observation. Its antigen is unknown. A clone one base away is much larger, so this may be a read error. This entry is derived from a study of Graves' ophthalmopathy and Graves' hyperthyroidism. Study-level findings and limits: A classifier, a 13-signature model, separated ophthalmopathy from stable hyperthyroidism with roughly 90% sensitivity and about 81% specificity.

Investigators amplified TCR beta CDR3 regions from RNA transcripts. Second-round multiplex PCR came after a first-round RT-PCR that employed HTBI primers. TCRdb re-called the multiplex PCR reads with MiXCR, one entry per CDR3 protein. The table shows a few hundred thousand distinct CDR3 sequences, with 35% to 45% occurring only once. The receptor's source is an adult man with Graves' hyperthyroidism. Input material: peripheral blood or thyroid tissue (not recorded which).

The CDR3 DNA sequence: TGTGCCAGCAGTGGGGGGGGCGATGGAGACACCATATATTTT. Its translation is CASSGGGDGDTIYF. The rearrangement uses TRBV6-6 and TRBJ1-3, with a possible D match to TRBD1 (6 bases). Germline CDR1 and CDR2: MNHNY and SVGAGI (reference sequence). The CDR3 sequence is 14 residues long.